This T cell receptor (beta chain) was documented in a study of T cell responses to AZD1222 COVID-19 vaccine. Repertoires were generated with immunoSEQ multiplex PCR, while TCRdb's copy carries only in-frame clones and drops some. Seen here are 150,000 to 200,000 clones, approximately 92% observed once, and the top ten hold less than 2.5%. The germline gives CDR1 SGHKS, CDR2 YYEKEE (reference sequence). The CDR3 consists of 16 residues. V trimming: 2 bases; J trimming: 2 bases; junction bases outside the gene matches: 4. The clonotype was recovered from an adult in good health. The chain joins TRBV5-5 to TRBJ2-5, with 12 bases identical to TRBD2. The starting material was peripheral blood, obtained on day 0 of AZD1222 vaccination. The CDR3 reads CASSFSGTSGQETQYF. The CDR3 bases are TGTGCCAGCAGCTTCTCCGGGACTAGCGGGCAAGAGACCCAGTACTTC.